Presented here are 10 T cell receptor beta chains from one specimen sequenced in a study of blood T cell repertoires in COVID-19. Here immunoSEQ multiplex PCR was the method, and the copy in TCRdb shows in-frame clones only, minus some. The data contain 50,000 to 75,000 clones, 65% to 85% of them seen just once; the ten biggest clones take up roughly 22%. The sample consisted of peripheral blood. All receptors come from a man aged 80 or over with active or convalescent COVID-19.

The chain has TRBV11-3 and TRBJ2-1, with 9 nucleotides matching TRBD1. CDR3 length: 13 residues. Losses at the gene ends were 5 bases for V and 9 bases for J; bases not matched to a gene: 5. CDR1 SGHNT and CDR2 YENEEA come from the germline V gene. This chain's CDR3 is CASSEPGQGEQFF. DNA for the CDR3: TGTGCCAGCAGCGAACCGGGACAGGGTGAGCAGTTCTTC.

The chain uses TRBV9 and TRBJ1-2, with D perhaps matching TRBD1 (5 bases). The ends were cut back, 0 bases at V and 2 bases at J, with 8 bases in the middle. The germline gives CDR1 SGDLS, CDR2 YYNGEE. The CDR3 is 14 amino acids. CDR3 DNA: TGTGCCAGCAGCGTAGCTACAGGAAACTATGGCTACACCTTC. Translated, it gives CASSVATGNYGYTF.

The gene calls are TRBV19 and TRBJ2-3, with 10 bases aligning to TRBD1. The germline gives CDR1 LNHDA, CDR2 SQIVND (reference sequence). Losses at the gene ends were 3 bases for V and 2 bases for J; bases not matched to a gene: 2. This CDR3 comprises 15 residues. The CDR3 DNA reads as TGTGCCAGTAGTATGGGGACAGGGGTCACAGATACGCAGTATTTT. Amino acid sequence: CASSMGTGVTDTQYF.

J is TRBJ2-7 and V is TRBV5-5; 8 nucleotides agree with TRBD1. This CDR3 has 16 amino acids. Germline CDR1 reads SGHKS; CDR2 reads YYEKEE (reference sequence). V was clipped by 1 base and J by 5 bases; unmatched bases: 11. CDR3 in amino acids: CASSLFGTGRSDEQYF. The CDR3 DNA sequence: TGTGCCAGCAGCTTGTTTGGGACAGGCCGCTCGGACGAGCAGTACTTC.

This sequence joins TRBV3-1 (or the pseudogene TRBV3-2) and TRBJ1-1; D might be TRBD1 (6 bases). Germline CDR1 is LGHDT and CDR2 is YNNKEL (reference sequence). Trimming removed 6 bases at V and 10 bases at J, with 15 bases between. This CDR3 comprises 12 residues. CDR3 DNA: TGTGCCAGCAGTCCGACAGGTGTCGGAGCTTTCTTT. Its protein product is CASSPTGVGAFF.

J is TRBJ2-7 and V is TRBV13; tentative D call: TRBD2 (5 bases). This CDR3 region has 14 residues. Germline V lookup: CDR1 PRHDT, CDR2 FYEKMQ (reference sequence). Trimming cost V 7 bases and J 5 bases, with 18 bases left between them. CDR3 protein: CASTVRGFGDEQYF. In nucleotides, the CDR3 is TGTGCCAGCACCGTACGGGGTTTTGGGGACGAGCAGTACTTC.

The V call is TRBV20-1, the J call TRBJ2-7, with 9 bases lining up with TRBD2. This CDR3 spans 16 amino acids. With 3 bases clipped from V and 0 bases from J, the junction kept 9 bases outside the gene matches. Germline V gives CDR1 DFQATT, CDR2 SNEGSKA (reference sequence). The CDR3 loop reads CSASLETSGLSYEQYF. In DNA form, the CDR3 reads TGCAGTGCTAGTCTTGAGACTAGCGGCCTCTCCTACGAGCAGTACTTC.

This chain connects TRBV7-3 to TRBJ1-6; D not certain. V was cut by 5 bases and J by 10 bases, with 12 bases left in between. Germline-derived CDR1 and CDR2 are SGHTA and FQGTGA. This CDR3 is 13 amino acids long. CDR3 residues: CASSPGSESPLHF. CDR3 nucleotides: TGTGCCAGCAGCCCGGGGAGTGAGTCACCCCTCCACTTT. The whole variable domain, filled in from reference TRBV7-3 and TRBJ1-6, reads GAGVSQTPSNKVTEKGKYVELRCDPISGHTALYWYRQSLGQGPEFLIYFQGTGAADDSGLPNDRFFAVRPEGSVSTLKIQRTERGDSAVYLCASSPGSESPLHFGNGTRLTVT.

The V gene is TRBV5-1, the J gene TRBJ2-5; D not resolved. CDR3 length equals 11 residues. The V and J ends lost 4 bases and 4 bases respectively, with 5 bases between them. Germline CDR1 and CDR2: SGHRS and YFSETQ. CDR3 sequence reads: CASSLRETQYF. CDR3 in DNA: TGCGCCAGCAGCCTAAGAGAGACCCAGTACTTC.

The chain recombines TRBV29-1 with TRBJ2-1, with D uncertain. Germline V gene data show CDR1 as SQVTM and CDR2 as ANQGSEA. The V and J ends lost 1 base and 5 bases respectively, with 12 bases between them. The CDR3 sequence is 14 residues long. The CDR3 coding sequence is TGCAGCGTTGAAGTCCCCCCAACTAACAATGAGCAGTTCTTC. This sequence encodes CSVEVPPTNNEQFF.